This T cell receptor beta chain was identified during a study of low-dose radiotherapy and immunotherapy resistance in tumors. Study information: Treatment of Cohort 1 consisted of 0.5 Gy per fraction every 2 weeks, adding up to 6.5 Gy. Patients received cyclophosphamide 200 mg/m2 intravenously every two weeks, the day before radiation-immunotherapy.

Priming of first-strand cDNA relied on TRAV- and TRBV-specific primers (covering alpha and beta chains). Using a constant-region primer together with a V-primer adapter, TCRs were subjected to around 20 PCR cycles of amplification. TCRdb ran MiXCR on the reads and lists one entry per CDR3 protein. The sample lists around 79,000 distinct CDR3 sequences; approximately 17% were seen once. Time point in this sample: before trial treatment. The sample holds many counts of this clonotype. After removal of 6 bases from V and 3 bases from J, the junction contained 11 bases not matched to a gene. Germline CDR1 reads SEHNR; CDR2 reads FQNEAQ (reference sequence). There are 16 residues in the CDR3.

The specimen comprised PBMCs, sampled before treatment. The chain is built from TRBV7-9 and TRBJ1-1; 9 bases fit TRBD1. The clonotype originates from a male donor with prostate cancer. The CDR3 is CASRGPGQGLYTEAFF. The CDR3 DNA reads as TGTGCCAGCAGGGGGCCGGGACAGGGATTGTACACTGAAGCTTTCTTT.